This T cell receptor beta chain was recorded in a study of beta chain features in type 1 diabetes. Study in general: Across the samples, some 98,000,000 sorted cells were examined in total.

With V trimmed by 4 bases and J by 2 bases, 7 bases remained unmatched. The CDR3 loop spans 16 amino acids. In germline, CDR1 is SGHNT, CDR2 YYREEE (reference sequence). Of note for this clone: What it recognizes is unknown.

The authors reverse transcribed all of the isolated RNA, so sequencing captured expressed TCRB transcripts. About 3.4 million reads per sample on average were obtained from naive, central memory and regulatory T cell samples. Clones were read by immunoSEQ multiplex PCR, and TCRdb kept only the in-frame ones, dropping some. The repertoire holds under 550,000 clones, with about an eighth as singletons. Overall study results and limits: TCRB CDR3 length was moderately but significantly reduced in all four CD4+ subsets of Type 1 diabetes patients.

A heparinised blood draw that averaged roughly 120 mL was obtained once from each donor. The sequence was collected from a woman aged 18 to 35 in good health. The chain employs TRBV5-4 and TRBJ2-5; 11 bases are a match to TRBD2. Sequencing was performed on naive CD4+ T cells from blood. This CDR3 is CASSITSGGGQETQYF. CDR3 bases: TGTGCCAGCAGCATTACTAGCGGGGGCGGGCAAGAGACCCAGTACTTC. Combining the CDR3 with reference TRBV5-4 and TRBJ2-5 gives the whole variable domain ETGVTQSPTHLIKTRGQQVTLRCSSQSGHNTVSWYQQALGQGPQFIFQYYREEENGRGNFPPRFSGLQFPNYSSELNVNALELDDSALYLCASSITSGGGQETQYFGPGTRLLVL.